Listed below are T cell receptor beta chains from one sample, sequenced in a study of T cell repertoires in cytomegalovirus infection. What these receptors recognize is not known. TCRdb analysed the reads with MiXCR anew, one entry per CDR3 protein. The data contain roughly 500,000 distinct CDR3 sequences, about 42% of them singletons. The source was cultured PBMCs, collected from culture after CMV antigen stimulation. All receptors derive from a human donor in good health (CMV status not recorded). Some clones in this sample may be carry-over from other donors' samples. CDR3s include the opening cysteine and the closing phenylalanine or tryptophan. A D gene is named only where the DNA matches it firmly. The size of a clone is reported for some rows only, either as once, few or many, or as a class for expanded clones.

J,D,V,size,DNA,CDR3
TRBJ2-3,TRBD2,TRBV7-8,-,TGTGCCAGCAGCTTAACGAGCGGGGGTTATACGCAGTATTTT,CASSLTSGGYTQYF
TRBJ1-2,-,TRBV19,-,TGTGCCAGTAGTATTGAGGGGACGGAGAACTATGGCTACACCTTC,CASSIEGTENYGYTF
TRBJ1-1,-,TRBV7-8,-,TGTGCCAGCAGCTTAGGGGCGAAGGACAGAACTCCGGTGAACACTGAAGCTTTCTTT,CASSLGAKDRTPVNTEAFF
TRBJ2-5,-,TRBV7-6,-,TGTGCCAGCAGCTTAGACCGACAGGTTCAAGAGACCCAGTACTTC,CASSLDRQVQETQYF
TRBJ2-1,-,TRBV6-2/TRBV6-3,once,TGTGCCAGCAGTTACCTACAGGGATACAATGAGCAGTTCTTC,CASSYLQGYNEQFF
TRBJ2-1,TRBD2,TRBV20-1,-,TGCAGTGCCGCCGGCGGGAGCTCCTACAATGAGCAGTTCTTC,CSAAGGSSYNEQFF
TRBJ2-6,-,TRBV19,-,TGTGCCAGTAGTATTTTGGAGGGACCCTCTGGGGCCAACGTCCTGACTTTC,CASSILEGPSGANVLTF
TRBJ2-7,-,TRBV7-2,-,TGTGCCAGCAGCCCAGGGGGGATACCCTACGAGCAGTACTTC,CASSPGGIPYEQYF
TRBJ2-5,-,TRBV20-1,-,TGCAGTGCCGGGCCTCAGCAGGGGATTAAAGAGACCCAGTACTTC,CSAGPQQGIKETQYF
TRBJ2-1,-,TRBV6-2/TRBV6-3,-,TGTGCCAGCAGCATTGTGGGTGAGCAGTTCTTC,CASSIVGEQFF
TRBJ2-3,-,TRBV2,few,TGTGCCAGCAGTGTCACGACCCAGGGGGATACGCAGTATTTT,CASSVTTQGDTQYF
TRBJ2-7,-,TRBV5-6,-,TGTGCCAGCAGCCTACAGGGTATAGGGCACTACGAGCAGTACTTC,CASSLQGIGHYEQYF
TRBJ1-1,-,TRBV29-1,-,TGCAGCGTTGAAGAACAGAGGAACACTGAAGCTTTCTTT,CSVEEQRNTEAFF
TRBJ1-6,-,TRBV2,-,TGTGCCAGCAGTGACCGGACTGCCGCCTGGGAGTCACCCCTCCACTTT,CASSDRTAAWESPLHF
TRBJ2-5,TRBD1,TRBV11-1,few,TGTGCCAGCAGCCAAACCGGGTTACAGGGGACCCAAGAGACCCAGTACTTC,CASSQTGLQGTQETQYF
TRBJ1-6,-,TRBV15,-,TGTGCCACCAGCAGAGATGCCCACAGGGTGTCACCCCTCCACTTT,CATSRDAHRVSPLHF
TRBJ1-1,TRBD1,TRBV10-3,-,TGTGCCATCAGGCGGGACAGGGGAATTGAAGCTTTCTTT,CAIRRDRGIEAFF
TRBJ2-7,TRBD1,TRBV27,-,TGTGCCAGCAGTCCCCGGGACAGGGCCGTCTACGAGCAGTACTTC,CASSPRDRAVYEQYF
TRBJ2-2,-,TRBV20-1,-,TGCAGTGCTACAGACACCTTGAACACCGGGGAGCTGTTTTTT,CSATDTLNTGELFF
TRBJ2-2,-,TRBV4-3,-,TGCGCCAGCAGCCGGGGCTCGCACACCGGGGAGCTGTTTTTT,CASSRGSHTGELFF
TRBJ1-6,-,TRBV5-5,-,TGTGCCAGCAGCCTTCCGTCCGCAGCTTATAATTCACCCCTCCACTTT,CASSLPSAAYNSPLHF
TRBJ2-5,-,TRBV6-2/TRBV6-3,once,TGTGCCAGCAGTGAAATCCAGGGAGGGACCCAGTACTTC,CASSEIQGGTQYF
TRBJ2-3,TRBD1,TRBV7-2,few,TGTGCCAGCAGCCCCCAGGGGGCGCACACAGATACGCAGTATTTT,CASSPQGAHTDTQYF
TRBJ2-7,TRBD1,TRBV20-1,once,TGCAGTGCCTTCGACAGGGGGTCCTACGAGCAGTACTTC,CSAFDRGSYEQYF
TRBJ2-3,-,TRBV7-2,-,TGTGCCAGCAGCTCCCTGGGTGGTAGGGGTACGCAGTATTTT,CASSSLGGRGTQYF
TRBJ2-3,TRBD2,TRBV6-2/TRBV6-3,-,TGTGCCAGCACCAACCGACTAGCGGGCACAGATACGCAGTATTTT,CASTNRLAGTDTQYF
TRBJ2-1,TRBD2,TRBV6-1,-,TGTGCCAGCAGGGGGACTAGAACTTCCTACAATGAGCAGTTCTTC,CASRGTRTSYNEQFF
TRBJ2-1,-,TRBV6-9,-,TGTGCCACCAGCCCAGGGGGGAATGAGCAGTTCTTC,CATSPGGNEQFF
TRBJ2-7,TRBD1,TRBV7-6,-,TGTGCCAGCAGCCCTGGGGACAGTGCTGTGGACTACGAGCAGTACTTC,CASSPGDSAVDYEQYF
TRBJ2-1,-,TRBV4-2,-,TGTGCCAGCAGCCCAACTAGGACCGAGGACAATGAGCAGTTCTTC,CASSPTRTEDNEQFF
TRBJ2-1,-,TRBV6-1,-,TGTGCCAGCAGAAGACGGGACGGCTCCTACAATGAGCAGTTCTTC,CASRRRDGSYNEQFF
TRBJ2-5,TRBD1,TRBV5-6,-,TGTGCCAGCAGCCCGTCGGGGACAGGGGAGACCCAGTACTTC,CASSPSGTGETQYF
TRBJ2-7,TRBD1,TRBV4-3,-,TGCGCCAGCAGCCGCCCGGGACAGGCAAATCACTACGAGCAGTACTTC,CASSRPGQANHYEQYF
TRBJ1-4,-,TRBV7-3,-,TGTGCCAGCAGCTCCTCAACCGGGCGGGAAAAACTGTTTTTT,CASSSSTGREKLFF
TRBJ1-1,-,TRBV6-5,-,TGTGCCAGCATGAGAGGCCCGGACACTGAAGCTTTCTTT,CASMRGPDTEAFF
TRBJ2-3,-,TRBV11-3,-,TGTGCCAGCAGCTCCCGACGAGGGGAGGTGACAGATACGCAGTATTTT,CASSSRRGEVTDTQYF
TRBJ2-5,-,TRBV12-3/TRBV12-4,-,TGTGCCAGCACCACCCCCTACGGGTGGAACGTTGGGACCCAGTACTTC,CASTTPYGWNVGTQYF
TRBJ2-7,-,TRBV4-1,once,TGCGCCAGCAGCCAAGAAAGCCCCCCACTGCGGCGCGCCTACGAGCAGTACTTC,CASSQESPPLRRAYEQYF
TRBJ2-1,-,TRBV29-1,few,TGCAGCGTTGAAGATGTGGGTTACAATGAGCAGTTCTTC,CSVEDVGYNEQFF
TRBJ2-7,TRBD2,TRBV7-2,-,TGTGCCAGCAGCTTACGTGCGGGAGCGTACGAGCAGTACTTC,CASSLRAGAYEQYF